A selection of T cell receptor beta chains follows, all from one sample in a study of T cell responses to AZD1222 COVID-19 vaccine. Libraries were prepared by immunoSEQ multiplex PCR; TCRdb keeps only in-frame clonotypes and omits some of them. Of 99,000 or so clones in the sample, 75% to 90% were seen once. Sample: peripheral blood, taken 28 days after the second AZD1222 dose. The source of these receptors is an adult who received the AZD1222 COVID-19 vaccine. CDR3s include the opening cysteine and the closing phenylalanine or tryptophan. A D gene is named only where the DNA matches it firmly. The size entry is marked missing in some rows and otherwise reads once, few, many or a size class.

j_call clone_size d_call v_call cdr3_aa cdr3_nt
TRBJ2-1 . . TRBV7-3 CASSLMQGPKNEQFF TGTGCCAGCAGCTTAATGCAGGGGCCCAAGAATGAGCAGTTCTTC
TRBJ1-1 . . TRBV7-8 CASSLVFGEAFF TGTGCCAGCAGCTTAGTGTTCGGGGAAGCTTTCTTT
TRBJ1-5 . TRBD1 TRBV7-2 CASSYRGQGDQPQHF TGTGCCAGCAGCTACCGTGGACAGGGCGATCAGCCCCAGCATTTT
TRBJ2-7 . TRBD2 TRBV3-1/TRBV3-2 CASSFLLAVNYEQYF TGTGCCAGCAGCTTTTTACTAGCGGTTAACTACGAGCAGTACTTC
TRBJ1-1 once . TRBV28 CASIPSRGRNTEAFF TGTGCCAGCATCCCCTCGAGGGGAAGGAACACTGAAGCTTTCTTT
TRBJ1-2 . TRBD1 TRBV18 CASRDRGGDYGYTF TGTGCCAGCCGCGACAGGGGTGGGGATTATGGCTACACCTTC
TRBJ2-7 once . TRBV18 CASSEGPYEQYF TGTGCCAGCTCAGAGGGGCCCTACGAGCAGTACTTC
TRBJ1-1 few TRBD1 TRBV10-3 CAISEYHRGEGTEAFF TGTGCCATCAGTGAGTATCACAGGGGAGAGGGCACTGAAGCTTTCTTT
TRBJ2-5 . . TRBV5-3 CARSLGGLQETQYF TGTGCCAGAAGCTTGGGGGGTTTACAAGAGACCCAGTACTTC
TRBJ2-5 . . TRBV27 CASSSWAGETQYF TGTGCCAGCTCTTCCTGGGCCGGAGAGACCCAGTACTTC
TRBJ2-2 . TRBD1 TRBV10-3 CAISDGTGWTGELFF TGTGCCATCAGTGACGGGACAGGGTGGACCGGGGAGCTGTTTTTT